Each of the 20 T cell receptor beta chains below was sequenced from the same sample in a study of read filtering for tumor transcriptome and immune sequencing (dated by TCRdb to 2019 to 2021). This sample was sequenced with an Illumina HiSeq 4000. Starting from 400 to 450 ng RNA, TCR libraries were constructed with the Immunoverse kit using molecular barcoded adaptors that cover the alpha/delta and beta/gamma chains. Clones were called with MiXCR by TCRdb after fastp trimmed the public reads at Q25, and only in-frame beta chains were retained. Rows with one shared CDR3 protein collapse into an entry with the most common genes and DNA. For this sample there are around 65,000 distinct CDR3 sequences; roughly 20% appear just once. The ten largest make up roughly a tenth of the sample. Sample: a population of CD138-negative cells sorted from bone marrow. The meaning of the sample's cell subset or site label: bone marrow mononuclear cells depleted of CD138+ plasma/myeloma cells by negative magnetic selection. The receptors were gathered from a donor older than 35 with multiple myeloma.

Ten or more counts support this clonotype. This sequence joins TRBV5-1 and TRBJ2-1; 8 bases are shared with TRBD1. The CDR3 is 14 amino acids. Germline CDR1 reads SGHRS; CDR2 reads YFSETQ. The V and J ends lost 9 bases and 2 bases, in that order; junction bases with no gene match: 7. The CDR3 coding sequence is TGCGCCACCTCAAGGGGACAGGCCTACAATGAGCAGTTCTTC. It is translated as CATSRGQAYNEQFF.

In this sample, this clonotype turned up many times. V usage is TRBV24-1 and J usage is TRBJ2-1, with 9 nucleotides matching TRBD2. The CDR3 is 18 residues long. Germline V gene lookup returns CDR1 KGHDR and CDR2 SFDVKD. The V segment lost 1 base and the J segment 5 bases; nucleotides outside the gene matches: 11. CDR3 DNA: TGTGCCACCAGTGATTTCCGTGAGGGAGCGGGGGGAAACAATGAGCAGTTCTTC. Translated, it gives CATSDFREGAGGNNEQFF.

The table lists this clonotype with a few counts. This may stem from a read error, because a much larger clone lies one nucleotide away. CDR3 loop: CSAGDPTSGSGINEQFF. In DNA, the CDR3 is TGCAGTGCTGGAGATCCGACTAGCGGGAGCGGGATCAATGAGCAGTTCTTC. This chain joins TRBV20-1 and TRBJ2-1; 12 bases fit TRBD2. The germline CDR1 and CDR2 sequences are DFQATT and SNEGSKA (reference sequence). This CDR3 contains 17 residues.

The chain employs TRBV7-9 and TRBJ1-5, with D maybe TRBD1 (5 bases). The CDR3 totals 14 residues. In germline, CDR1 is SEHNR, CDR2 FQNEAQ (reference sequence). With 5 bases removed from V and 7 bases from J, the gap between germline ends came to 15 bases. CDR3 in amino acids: CASSEGSWDQPQHF. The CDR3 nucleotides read TGTGCCAGCAGCGAAGGTAGTTGGGACCAGCCCCAGCATTTT.

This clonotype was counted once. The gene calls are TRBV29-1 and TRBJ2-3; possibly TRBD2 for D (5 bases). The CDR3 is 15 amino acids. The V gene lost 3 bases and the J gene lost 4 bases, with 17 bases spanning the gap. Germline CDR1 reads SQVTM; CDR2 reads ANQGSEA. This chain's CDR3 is CSVEDRGEFADTQYF. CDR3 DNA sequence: TGCAGCGTTGAGGATCGTGGGGAGTTCGCAGATACGCAGTATTTT.

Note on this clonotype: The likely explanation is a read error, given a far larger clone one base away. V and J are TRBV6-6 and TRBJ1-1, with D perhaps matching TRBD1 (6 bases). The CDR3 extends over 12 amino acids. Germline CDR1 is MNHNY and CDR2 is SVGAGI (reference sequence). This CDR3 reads CVSRDLWGAAFF. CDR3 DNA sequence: TGTGTCAGCAGAGACCTTTGGGGGGCCGCTTTCTTT.

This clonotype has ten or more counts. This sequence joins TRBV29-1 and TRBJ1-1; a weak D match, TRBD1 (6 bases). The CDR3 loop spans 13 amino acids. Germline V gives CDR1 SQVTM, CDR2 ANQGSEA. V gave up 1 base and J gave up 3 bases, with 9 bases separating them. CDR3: CSVEAGADTEAFF. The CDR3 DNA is TGCAGCGTTGAAGCGGGGGCTGACACTGAAGCTTTCTTT.

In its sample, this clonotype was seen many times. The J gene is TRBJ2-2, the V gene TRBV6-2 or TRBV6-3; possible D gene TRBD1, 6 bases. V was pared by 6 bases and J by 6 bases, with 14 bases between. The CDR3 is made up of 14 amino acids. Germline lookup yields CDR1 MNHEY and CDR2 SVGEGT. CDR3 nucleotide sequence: TGTGCCAGCAGACCCCACAGGGCTGCCGGGGAGCTGTTTTTT. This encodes CASRPHRAAGELFF.

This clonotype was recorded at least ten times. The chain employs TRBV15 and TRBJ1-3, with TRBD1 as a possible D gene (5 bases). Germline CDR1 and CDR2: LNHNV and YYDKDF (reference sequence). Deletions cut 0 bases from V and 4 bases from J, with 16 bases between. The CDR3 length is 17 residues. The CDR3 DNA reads TGTGCCACCAGCAGAGAAAAGAGACAGCCCGAAGGAAACACCATATATTTT. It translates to CATSREKRQPEGNTIYF.

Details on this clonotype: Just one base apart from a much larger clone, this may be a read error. Here the CDR3 reads CASSPSGMAGDTQYF. The CDR3 nucleotides are TGTGCCAGCAGCCCTAGCGGGATGGCCGGCGATACGCAGTATTTT. This chain connects TRBV5-4 to TRBJ2-3; TRBD2 matches at 9 bases. CDR3 size: 15 residues. Germline CDR1 is SGHNT and CDR2 is YYREEE (reference sequence). Trimming removed 4 bases from V and 6 bases from J; junction bases left unmatched: 9.

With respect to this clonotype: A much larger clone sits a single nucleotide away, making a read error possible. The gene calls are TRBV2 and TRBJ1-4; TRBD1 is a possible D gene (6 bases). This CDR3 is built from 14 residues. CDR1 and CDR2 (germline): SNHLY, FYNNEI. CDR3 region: CASSDAGANVKLFF. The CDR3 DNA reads TGTGCCAGCAGTGATGCAGGGGCTAATGTAAAACTGTTTTTT.

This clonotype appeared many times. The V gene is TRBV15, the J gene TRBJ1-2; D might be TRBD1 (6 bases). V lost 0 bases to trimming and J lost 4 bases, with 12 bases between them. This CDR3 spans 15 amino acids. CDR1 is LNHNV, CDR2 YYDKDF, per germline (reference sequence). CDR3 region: CATSRDRGESYGYTF. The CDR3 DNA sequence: TGTGCCACCAGCAGAGATAGGGGGGAATCCTATGGCTACACCTTC.

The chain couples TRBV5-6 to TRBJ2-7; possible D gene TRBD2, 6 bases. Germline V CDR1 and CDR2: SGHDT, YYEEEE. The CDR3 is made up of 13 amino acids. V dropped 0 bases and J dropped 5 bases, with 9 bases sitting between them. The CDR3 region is CASSLAGRHEQYF. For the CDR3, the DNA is TGTGCCAGCAGCTTGGCAGGGAGGCACGAGCAGTACTTC.

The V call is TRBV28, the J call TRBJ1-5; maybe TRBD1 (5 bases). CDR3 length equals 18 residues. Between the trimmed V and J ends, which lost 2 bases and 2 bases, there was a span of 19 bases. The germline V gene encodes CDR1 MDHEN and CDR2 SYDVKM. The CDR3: CASSLPGIGGGGNQPQHF. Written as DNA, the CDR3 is TGTGCCAGCAGTTTACCGGGGATTGGTGGAGGGGGCAATCAGCCCCAGCATTTT.

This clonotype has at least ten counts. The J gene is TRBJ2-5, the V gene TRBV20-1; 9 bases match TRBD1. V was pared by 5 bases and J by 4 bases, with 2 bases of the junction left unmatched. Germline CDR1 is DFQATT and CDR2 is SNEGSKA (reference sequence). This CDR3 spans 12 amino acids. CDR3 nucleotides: TGCAGTGCTGCGGACAGGGGAGAGACCCAGTACTTC. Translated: CSAADRGETQYF.

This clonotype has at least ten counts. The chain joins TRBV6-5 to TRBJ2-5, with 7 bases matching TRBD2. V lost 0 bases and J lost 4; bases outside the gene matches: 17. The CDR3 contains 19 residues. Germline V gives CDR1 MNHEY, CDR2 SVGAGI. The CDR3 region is CASSYSGMGGILYRETQYF. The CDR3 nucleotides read TGTGCCAGCAGTTACTCGGGGATGGGGGGGATTTTGTATCGAGAGACCCAGTACTTC.

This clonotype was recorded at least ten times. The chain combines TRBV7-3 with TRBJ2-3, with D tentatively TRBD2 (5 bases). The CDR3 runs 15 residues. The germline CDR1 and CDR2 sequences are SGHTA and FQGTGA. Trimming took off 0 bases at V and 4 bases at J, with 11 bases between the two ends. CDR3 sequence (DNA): TGTGCCAGCAGCTTAACCGGGATAAAGTCAGATACGCAGTATTTT. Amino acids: CASSLTGIKSDTQYF. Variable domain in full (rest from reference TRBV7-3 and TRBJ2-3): GAGVSQTPSNKVTEKGKYVELRCDPISGHTALYWYRQSLGQGPEFLIYFQGTGAADDSGLPNDRFFAVRPEGSVSTLKIQRTERGDSAVYLCASSLTGIKSDTQYFGPGTRLTVL.

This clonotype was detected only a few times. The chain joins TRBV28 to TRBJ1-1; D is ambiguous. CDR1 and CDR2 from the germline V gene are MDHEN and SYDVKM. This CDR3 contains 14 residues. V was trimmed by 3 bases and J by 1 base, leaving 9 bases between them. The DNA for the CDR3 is TGTGCCAGCAGTTTGATGGTTCGGAACACTGAAGCTTTCTTT. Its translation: CASSLMVRNTEAFF.

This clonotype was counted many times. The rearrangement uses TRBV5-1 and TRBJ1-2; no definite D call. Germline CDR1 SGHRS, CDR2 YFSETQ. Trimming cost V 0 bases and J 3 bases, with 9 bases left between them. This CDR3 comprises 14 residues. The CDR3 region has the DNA TGCGCCAGCAGCTTGGGGTTAGGTGACTATGGCTACACCTTC. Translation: CASSLGLGDYGYTF.

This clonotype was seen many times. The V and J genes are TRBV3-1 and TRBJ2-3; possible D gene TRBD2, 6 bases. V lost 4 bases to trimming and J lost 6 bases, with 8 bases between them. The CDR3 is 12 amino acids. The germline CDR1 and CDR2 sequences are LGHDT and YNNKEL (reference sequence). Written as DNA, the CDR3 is TGTGCCAGCAGCCCAACTAGCGATACGCAGTATTTT. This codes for CASSPTSDTQYF.